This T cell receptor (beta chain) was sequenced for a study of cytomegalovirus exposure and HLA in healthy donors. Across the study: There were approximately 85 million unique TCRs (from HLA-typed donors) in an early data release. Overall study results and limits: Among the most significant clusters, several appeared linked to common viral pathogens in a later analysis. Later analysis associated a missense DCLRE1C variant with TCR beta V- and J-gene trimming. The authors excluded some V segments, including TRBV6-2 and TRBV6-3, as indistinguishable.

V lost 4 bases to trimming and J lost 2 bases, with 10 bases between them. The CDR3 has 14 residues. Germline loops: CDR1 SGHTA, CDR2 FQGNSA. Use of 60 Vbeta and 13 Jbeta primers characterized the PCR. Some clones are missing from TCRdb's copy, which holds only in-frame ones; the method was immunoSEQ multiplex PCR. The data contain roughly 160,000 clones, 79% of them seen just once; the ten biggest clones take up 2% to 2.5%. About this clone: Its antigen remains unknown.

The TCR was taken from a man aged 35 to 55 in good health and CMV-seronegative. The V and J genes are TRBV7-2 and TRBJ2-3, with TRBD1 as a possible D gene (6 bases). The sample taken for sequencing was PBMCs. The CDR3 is CASSSQGLTDTQYF. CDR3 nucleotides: TGTGCCAGCAGCTCACAGGGCCTCACAGATACGCAGTATTTT. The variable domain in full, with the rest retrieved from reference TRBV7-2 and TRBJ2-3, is GAGVSQSPSNKVTEKGKDVELRCDPISGHTALYWYRQSLGQGLEFLIYFQGNSAPDKSGLPSDRFSAERTGGSVSTLTIQRTQQEDSAVYLCASSSQGLTDTQYFGPGTRLTVL.